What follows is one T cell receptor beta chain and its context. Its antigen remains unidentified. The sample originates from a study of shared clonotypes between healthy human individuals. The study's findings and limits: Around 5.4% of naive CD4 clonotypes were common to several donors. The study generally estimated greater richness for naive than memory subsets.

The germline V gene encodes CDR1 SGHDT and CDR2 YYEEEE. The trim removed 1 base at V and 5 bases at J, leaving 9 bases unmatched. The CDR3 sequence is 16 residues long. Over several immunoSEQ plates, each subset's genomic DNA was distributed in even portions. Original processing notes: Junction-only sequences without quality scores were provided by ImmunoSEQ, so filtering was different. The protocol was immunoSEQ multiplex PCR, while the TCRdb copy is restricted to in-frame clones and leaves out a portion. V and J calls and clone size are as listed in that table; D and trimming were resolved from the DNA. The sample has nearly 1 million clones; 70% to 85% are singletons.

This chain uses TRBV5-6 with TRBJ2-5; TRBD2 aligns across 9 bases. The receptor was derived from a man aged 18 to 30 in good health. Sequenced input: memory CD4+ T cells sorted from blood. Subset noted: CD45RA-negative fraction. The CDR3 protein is CASSLWGSGSSETQYF. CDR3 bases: TGTGCCAGCAGCTTGTGGGGTAGCGGGAGTAGTGAGACCCAGTACTTC. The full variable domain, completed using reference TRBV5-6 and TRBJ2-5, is DAGVTQSPTHLIKTRGQQVTLRCSPKSGHDTVSWYQQALGQGPQFIFQYYEEEERQRGNFPDRFSGHQFPNYSSELNVNALLLGDSALYLCASSLWGSGSSETQYFGPGTRLLVL.